This T cell receptor (beta chain) originates from a study of blood T cell repertoires in COVID-19. Study at large: T cells, B-cell-depleted T cells, or PBMCs supplied cDNA or gDNA.

TCRdb's table, derived via immunoSEQ multiplex PCR, lists solely in-frame clones and lacks some. The table shows approximately 120,000 clones, with 92% occurring only once. This clone was picked up a small number of times. The CDR3 runs 15 residues. Between the trimmed V and J ends, which lost 7 bases and 6 bases, there was a span of 19 bases. Per the germline V gene, CDR1 is MNHEY and CDR2 is SVGAGI. This sequence joins TRBV6-5 and TRBJ2-1; tentative D call: TRBD1 (6 bases). The source of this sequence is a man in his fifties with COVID-19, enrolled during active disease. Sample: peripheral blood. The CDR3 loop reads CASTQEAGAINEQFF. The CDR3 DNA follows: TGTGCCAGCACCCAAGAGGCAGGGGCTATCAATGAGCAGTTCTTC.